Following are 9 T cell receptor beta chains from one sample sequenced in a study of tumor and adjacent non-tumor tissue in lung cancer. The template was RNA from unsorted bulk tissue. Distant lung tissue was collected more than 3 cm away from the tumor edge. Three rounds of nested PCR, following a modified ARM-PCR protocol, produced the TCRbeta library. MiXCR, run by TCRdb on the multiplex PCR reads, gives a single entry per CDR3 protein. The sample has tens of thousands of distinct CDR3 sequences, around 64% seen once. What was sequenced was distant non-tumor lung tissue. These receptors were obtained from a man between 65 and 85 years old with non-small cell lung cancer.

The sample holds a few counts of this clonotype. One base away lies a much larger clone, so this may be a sequencing read error. The gene calls are TRBV6-2 or TRBV6-3 and TRBJ1-1, with a tentative D call TRBD1 (5 bases). Germline lookup yields CDR1 MNHEY and CDR2 SVGEGT. This CDR3 is built from 17 residues. Trimming took off 5 bases at V and 1 base at J, with 20 bases between the two ends. CDR3 nucleotides: TGTGCCAGCAGTAACAGCCGGGGCATGCCTAAGAACACTGAAGCTTTCTTT. It encodes CASSNSRGMPKNTEAFF.

This clonotype occurred many times. The junction and the germline gene differ at one end; a read error may be behind it. The chain employs TRBV28 and TRBJ2-7, with D possibly being TRBD1 (5 bases). Germline V gene lookup returns CDR1 MDHEN and CDR2 SYDVKM. The length of the CDR3 is 12 residues. The CDR3 is CASSLFPQGPHF. The CDR3 coding sequence is TGTGCCAGCAGTTTATTCCCCCAGGGCCCCCACTTC.

The table lists this clonotype with a few counts. The CDR3 sequence is CSAAFRGETQYF. The CDR3 DNA follows: TGCAGTGCCGCGTTTCGGGGGGAGACCCAGTACTTC. The chain joins TRBV20-1 to TRBJ2-5; D is possibly TRBD2 (6 bases). Trimming removed 6 bases from V and 5 bases from J, with 13 bases in between. CDR1 and CDR2 (germline): DFQATT, SNEGSKA (reference sequence). This CDR3 region has 12 residues.

In its sample, this clonotype was seen once. At one end, the junction sequence differs from germline, possibly due to a read error. The gene calls are TRBV4-2 and TRBJ1-6; D possibly corresponds to TRBD1 (5 bases). Germline V gene lookup returns CDR1 LGHNA and CDR2 YNFKEQ. There are 16 residues in the CDR3. The CDR3 region has the DNA TGTGGCAGCAGCCAAGACAGACCGAATACTGGTTCACCTCTCCACTTT. This codes for CGSSQDRPNTGSPLHF.

Note on this clonotype: The junction does not match germline at one end; this may be a read error. The chain combines TRBV28 with TRBJ2-5; 12 bases map to TRBD1. The CDR3 is 15 amino acids. Germline CDR1 and CDR2: MDHEN and SYDVKM. CDR3 residues: CASSDAGQGAATLYF. The CDR3, as DNA: TGTGCCAGCAGTGACGCGGGACAGGGGGCAGCGACCCTGTACTTC.

In this sample, this clonotype turned up once. The rearrangement links TRBV29-1 to TRBJ2-1; D is unclear. This CDR3 is 10 amino acids long. Germline CDR1 and CDR2: SQVTM and ANQGSEA. CDR3 DNA sequence: TGCAATGTTCGCGAAAATGAGCAGTTCTTC. It encodes CNVRENEQFF.

The table lists this clonotype with a few counts. A much bigger clone sits one base away, suggesting this may be a read error. The rearrangement uses TRBV7-9 and TRBJ2-1; TRBD2 is a possible D gene (7 bases). Germline CDR1 is SEHNR and CDR2 is FQNEAQ (reference sequence). The CDR3 runs 15 residues. This CDR3 reads CASTGGGASYYEQFF. In DNA, the CDR3 is TGTGCCAGCACCGGAGGGGGGGCCTCCTACTATGAGCAGTTCTTC.

This clonotype has just a few counts. Germline is not matched at one junction end, which may reflect a read error. The V and J genes are TRBV12-3 or TRBV12-4 and TRBJ2-1, with 8 bases fitting TRBD2. The CDR3 contains 14 residues. The CDR3 loop is CVSDISGGYKEQFF. CDR3 DNA sequence: TGTGTCAGCGATATCAGCGGGGGTTACAAAGAGCAGTTCTTC.

For this clonotype: Given a much more abundant clone one base away, this may be a read error. The chain joins TRBV12-3 or TRBV12-4 to TRBJ1-6; unclear D gene. Trimming removed 2 bases at V and 10 bases at J, with 12 bases between. This CDR3 contains 14 residues. CDR3 nucleotide sequence: TGTGCCAGCAGTTTATGTGGGGTTCGGTCACCCCTCCACTTT. Translation gives CASSLCGVRSPLHF.